The rows below give T cell receptor beta chains drawn from one sample of a study of cytomegalovirus exposure and HLA in healthy donors. Here immunoSEQ multiplex PCR was the method, and the copy in TCRdb shows in-frame clones only, minus some. The sample comprises approximately 73,000 clones, 55% to 75% of which are singletons, and more than 5% rests with the top ten. What was sequenced was PBMCs. The origin of the receptors is a man aged 30 to 39 in good health and CMV-seropositive. Both conserved end residues are part of each CDR3. The D gene is left open where the match is weak. Part of the rows lack a size; the others show once, few, many or a class for expanded clones.

v_call	clone_size	d_call	j_call	cdr3_aa	cdr3_nt
TRBV5-8	few	.	TRBJ1-2	CASSPGYRGGYTF	TGTGCCAGCAGCCCCGGTTACAGAGGGGGCTACACCTTC
TRBV30	.	.	TRBJ1-3	CAWAPGVAGNTIYF	TGTGCCTGGGCCCCAGGGGTCGCCGGAAACACCATATATTTT
TRBV7-9	.	.	TRBJ2-1	CASRVERGREQFF	TGTGCCAGCAGGGTGGAAAGGGGCCGTGAGCAGTTCTTC
TRBV7-6	.	.	TRBJ2-1	CASSLSGEYEQFF	TGTGCCAGCAGCTTATCAGGGGAGTATGAGCAGTTCTTC
TRBV6-1	.	TRBD1	TRBJ1-2	CASSLDRGHGYTF	TGTGCCAGCTCACTAGACAGGGGACATGGCTACACCTTC
TRBV19	.	.	TRBJ1-6	CASTKSWPSYNSPLHF	TGTGCCAGTACAAAGTCGTGGCCGTCCTATAATTCACCCCTCCACTTT
TRBV28	.	.	TRBJ1-2	CASSLMGTGGYTF	TGTGCCAGCAGTTTGATGGGAACAGGTGGCTACACCTTC
TRBV2	once	.	TRBJ2-1	CASGRGSEQFF	TGTGCCAGCGGGCGGGGAAGTGAGCAGTTCTTC
TRBV5-6	few	.	TRBJ1-3	CASSLVQGDWDTIYF	TGTGCCAGCAGCTTGGTGCAGGGCGATTGGGACACCATATATTTT
TRBV19	few	.	TRBJ2-5	CASSIGAGSWETQYF	TGTGCCAGTAGTATTGGGGCGGGGAGCTGGGAGACCCAGTACTTC
TRBV10-3	.	.	TRBJ1-1	CAISEGQPYTEAFF	TGTGCCATCAGTGAGGGACAGCCTTACACTGAAGCTTTCTTT
TRBV27	.	.	TRBJ1-1	CASHLSGPSTEAFF	TGTGCCAGCCACCTCTCTGGCCCTAGCACTGAAGCTTTCTTT
TRBV5-6	.	TRBD2	TRBJ2-7	CASSFTGGGEQYF	TGTGCCAGCAGCTTTACGGGGGGGGGCGAGCAGTACTTC
TRBV5-1	.	TRBD2	TRBJ2-7	CASSLKTSGGSYSYEQYF	TGCGCCAGCAGCTTGAAGACTAGCGGGGGCTCATATTCCTACGAGCAGTACTTC
TRBV4-1	few	.	TRBJ2-3	CASSHRTGKTAPDTQYF	TGCGCCAGCAGCCACCGTACGGGTAAAACTGCGCCAGATACGCAGTATTTT
TRBV19	few	.	TRBJ1-5	CASSKGGANQPQHF	TGTGCCAGTAGCAAAGGAGGGGCAAATCAGCCCCAGCATTTT
TRBV29-1	.	TRBD2	TRBJ2-6	CSVVSGGPSGANVLTF	TGCAGCGTCGTTAGCGGGGGACCCTCTGGGGCCAACGTCCTGACTTTC
TRBV6-5	.	TRBD1	TRBJ2-5	CASSYHRGSGSETQYF	TGTGCCAGCAGTTACCACAGGGGCTCGGGGTCAGAGACCCAGTACTTC
TRBV6-1	.	.	TRBJ1-1	CASLRGNTEAFF	TGTGCCAGCCTGCGGGGGAACACTGAAGCTTTCTTT
TRBV7-2	.	TRBD2	TRBJ2-5	CASSKGLAKETQYF	TGTGCCAGCAGCAAGGGACTAGCGAAAGAGACCCAGTACTTC
TRBV6-1	.	.	TRBJ2-7	CASSSTGYAYEQYF	TGTGCCAGCAGTTCCACAGGGTACGCCTACGAGCAGTACTTC
TRBV4-1	.	.	TRBJ2-3	CASSQDAEFSTDTQYF	TGCGCCAGCAGCCAAGACGCGGAATTTAGCACAGATACGCAGTATTTT
TRBV4-2	.	TRBD2	TRBJ2-5	CASSLRRTSGEGETQYF	TGTGCCAGCAGCCTCCGGAGGACTAGCGGGGAGGGAGAGACCCAGTACTTC
TRBV28	.	TRBD1	TRBJ2-7	CASSYPRTGSSYEQYF	TGTGCCAGCAGTTACCCCCGGACAGGGAGCTCCTACGAGCAGTACTTC
TRBV19	few	.	TRBJ2-7	CASSTGHNLAYEQYF	TGTGCCAGTAGTACAGGACACAATTTAGCCTACGAGCAGTACTTC
TRBV6-5	few	TRBD1	TRBJ1-1	CASSGTGVVTEAFF	TGTGCCAGCAGTGGGACAGGGGTGGTCACTGAAGCTTTCTTT
TRBV6-1	.	TRBD1	TRBJ1-5	CASADRVNQPQHF	TGTGCCAGTGCTGACAGGGTCAATCAGCCCCAGCATTTT
TRBV7-3	.	TRBD1	TRBJ2-1	CASSWRTGGRNEQFF	TGTGCCAGCAGCTGGCGGACAGGGGGTCGCAATGAGCAGTTCTTC
TRBV5-6	.	TRBD2	TRBJ2-5	CASSLVGRGVQETQYF	TGTGCCAGCAGCTTGGTGGGTCGGGGGGTCCAAGAGACCCAGTACTTC
TRBV18	few	TRBD2	TRBJ2-3	CASSPSGGSDTQYF	TGTGCCAGCTCACCTAGCGGGGGGTCAGATACGCAGTATTTT
TRBV28	.	.	TRBJ2-5	CASTTYGVQETQYF	TGTGCCAGCACTACCTATGGAGTGCAAGAGACCCAGTACTTC
TRBV19	.	TRBD2	TRBJ2-7	CASSNGGSKYEQYF	TGTGCCAGTAGTAATGGCGGGAGTAAATACGAGCAGTACTTC
TRBV19	.	TRBD2	TRBJ2-4	CASRYSGSENIQYF	TGTGCCAGTCGATATAGCGGGAGCGAAAACATTCAGTACTTC
TRBV4-2	few	TRBD1	TRBJ1-2	CASSQPRDRSSEGAPRYGYTF	TGTGCCAGCAGCCAACCCCGGGACAGGAGCAGTGAAGGTGCCCCCCGATATGGCTACACCTTC
TRBV6-1	.	.	TRBJ2-7	CASSPKTTIYEQYF	TGTGCCAGCAGTCCGAAGACTACGATCTACGAGCAGTACTTC
TRBV7-9	.	.	TRBJ1-2	CASSSNPGYGYTF	TGTGCCAGCAGCTCCAACCCGGGTTATGGCTACACCTTC
TRBV6-1	few	TRBD1	TRBJ2-5	CASSEVPGTGGETQYF	TGTGCCAGCAGTGAAGTTCCCGGGACAGGAGGGGAGACCCAGTACTTC
TRBV28	.	.	TRBJ1-4	CASSLLGPSHEKLFF	TGTGCCAGCAGTCTGTTGGGCCCCTCGCACGAAAAACTGTTTTTT
TRBV10-3	few	TRBD2	TRBJ2-7	CAIRESGGQTYEQYF	TGTGCCATCAGAGAGAGCGGGGGGCAAACCTACGAGCAGTACTTC
TRBV6-5	.	TRBD1	TRBJ1-2	CASGRAGQGFHGYTF	TGTGCCAGCGGCCGAGCGGGACAGGGCTTCCATGGCTACACCTTC
TRBV19	.	.	TRBJ2-4	CASARDRANIQYF	TGTGCCAGCGCCCGAGACAGAGCAAACATTCAGTACTTC
TRBV7-9	.	TRBD1	TRBJ2-1	CASSFAVGTGAGNEQFF	TGTGCCAGCAGCTTCGCGGTCGGGACAGGGGCAGGGAATGAGCAGTTCTTC
TRBV9	.	TRBD1	TRBJ1-6	CASSATGNNSPLHF	TGTGCCAGCAGCGCGACAGGGAACAATTCACCCCTCCACTTT
TRBV6-1	few	TRBD2	TRBJ2-1	CASSARTSGYNEQFF	TGTGCCAGCTCTGCCAGGACTAGCGGTTACAATGAGCAGTTCTTC
TRBV4-1	few	TRBD2	TRBJ2-3	CASSWLAGGLTDTQYF	TGCGCCAGCAGCTGGTTAGCGGGGGGGCTCACAGATACGCAGTATTTT
TRBV5-1	.	.	TRBJ2-1	CASSSSLDEQFF	TGCGCCAGCAGCTCTAGCTTAGATGAGCAGTTCTTC
TRBV7-2	.	TRBD2	TRBJ2-7	CASGTRTSDEQYF	TGTGCCAGCGGCACCCGGACTAGCGACGAGCAGTACTTC
TRBV2	.	TRBD1	TRBJ2-3	CASSEVRGQGDTQYF	TGTGCCAGCAGTGAAGTAAGGGGGCAGGGAGATACGCAGTATTTT